This TCR beta chain is from a study of cytomegalovirus exposure and HLA in healthy donors. Findings of the study overall: The authors later found most CMV-associated TCR beta chains appeared HLA-restricted. Presence/absence analyses took donor sequencing depth as roughly uniform.

Concerning this clone: Antigen: not known.

Vbeta (60) and Jbeta (13) primers were used in the PCR. Sequencing used immunoSEQ multiplex PCR; TCRdb keeps in-frame clones, though not all of them. The sample consists of under 150,000 clones, just under 85% of them appearing once. Germline assignment: CDR1 MNHEY and CDR2 SMNVEV (reference sequence). The CDR3 has 14 amino acids. Between the trimmed V and J ends, which lost 6 bases and 3 bases, there was a span of 14 bases. The TCR comes from a boy between 2 and 15 years old in good health and CMV-seronegative. V and J are TRBV27 and TRBJ1-2; no definite D call. The sequenced sample was PBMCs. The CDR3 bases are TGTGCCAGCAGCTTAACCGGACTCCACTATGGCTACACCTTC. The encoded protein is CASSLTGLHYGYTF.